Each of the 7 T cell receptor beta chains below was sequenced from the same sample in a study of blood T cells in healthy people across ages. Next came a second PCR, run for about 6 to 12 cycles, which used a sample-barcoded 5' primer along with a J-beta primer mix. Each CDR3 protein is one row after TCRdb ran MiXCR on the 5' RACE reads. The sample carries around 990,000 distinct CDR3 sequences, roughly two fifths recorded once. Sequenced: blood. The receptors originated from a man younger than 35 in good health.

This clonotype was detected a few times. V is TRBV9 and J is TRBJ2-3; D not certain. The CDR3 has 16 residues. V lost 0 bases and J 2 bases, leaving 13 bases between the germline ends. Germline CDR1 is SGDLS and CDR2 is YYNGEE. CDR3 in DNA: TGTGCCAGCAGCGTAGATCTGGGGATCTACACAGATACGCAGTATTTT. Its protein is CASSVDLGIYTDTQYF.

The CDR3 reads CASTLGGGNEKLFF. DNA of the CDR3: TGTGCCAGCACCCTAGGTGGGGGGAATGAAAAACTGTTTTTT. J is TRBJ1-4 and V is TRBV6-6; tentative D call: TRBD1 (5 bases). The V gene lost 7 bases and the J gene lost 5 bases, with 14 bases spanning the gap. Germline V CDR1 and CDR2: MNHNY, SVGAGI (reference sequence). The CDR3 has 14 residues.

This clonotype was seen only a few times. The V and J genes are TRBV12-3 or TRBV12-4 and TRBJ2-7; D not resolved. The CDR3 is 13 residues long. The V end was cut by 6 bases, the J end by 5 bases, with 14 bases between. CDR3 coding DNA: TGTGCCAGCAGCTCAGAGTGGGTAAACGAGCAGTACTTC. Its protein is CASSSEWVNEQYF.

This clonotype was seen more than once but under ten times. The CDR3 DNA reads as TGCAGCGTTAGGCAGGGTGCTAACTATGGCTACACCTTC. Its protein is CSVRQGANYGYTF. The V and J genes are TRBV29-1 and TRBJ1-2; the D gene is possibly TRBD1 (5 bases). Germline V lookup: CDR1 SQVTM, CDR2 ANQGSEA. V was trimmed by 5 bases and J by 0 bases, leaving 10 bases between them. CDR3 length equals 13 residues.

This clonotype was observed a handful of times. V is TRBV28 and J is TRBJ2-5; D gene unclear. The closer fit of TRBJ2-7 to the DNA end suggests the J call may be wrong. The CDR3 runs to 14 residues. In germline, CDR1 is MDHEN, CDR2 SYDVKM. The CDR3: CASSPTVSLYEQYF. The CDR3 bases are TGTGCCAGCAGTCCCACGGTTTCCCTATACGAGCAGTACTTC.

The chain uses TRBV18 and TRBJ1-1; D not certain. Germline V gene lookup returns CDR1 KGHSH and CDR2 LQKENI. V lost 4 bases and J 1 base, leaving 16 bases between the germline ends. CDR3 length: 16 residues. In nucleotides, the CDR3 is TGTGCCAGCTCACTCCGCTCCCGGGAGTCGAACACTGAAGCTTTCTTT. This gives the protein CASSLRSRESNTEAFF.

The chain is built from TRBV5-1 and TRBJ1-2; a weak D match, TRBD1 (6 bases). This CDR3 contains 15 residues. Deletions cut 2 bases from V and 6 bases from J, with 17 bases between. Germline V gene sequence: CDR1 SGHRS, CDR2 YFSETQ. The CDR3 spells CASSLLSRDKDGYTF. CDR3 DNA: TGCGCCAGCAGCTTACTGTCCCGGGACAAGGATGGCTACACCTTC.